Below, one TCR beta chain is given with its context. One junction end does not reproduce the germline sequence, and a read error may be involved. CDR3 length equals 16 residues. Germline V CDR1 and CDR2: SSHAT, FNYEAQ (reference sequence). These data belong to a study of T cell changes during pregnancy in multiple sclerosis. The data were produced by immunoSEQ multiplex PCR, yet TCRdb's version contains in-frame clones alone and is incomplete. The sample holds more than 30,000 clones, 85% to 95% seen once. The chain links TRBV7-7 to TRBJ1-3; 10 nucleotides line up with TRBD1. This specimen consisted of CD8+ T cells from peripheral blood mononuclear cells, obtained in the third trimester of pregnancy. This TCR was sampled from a female donor with multiple sclerosis, enrolled in a pregnancy study. The CDR3 DNA reads TGTGCTAGCAGCGGGGACAGGGGTAGGTGTGGAAACACCATATATTTT. This encodes CASSGDRGRCGNTIYF.